The rows below give T cell receptor beta chains drawn from one sample of a study of blood T cell repertoires in COVID-19. Data came from immunoSEQ multiplex PCR; TCRdb stores just in-frame clones and leaves some out. The data contain 250,000 or so clones, around 89% of them singletons. Sequences were obtained from PBMCs or T cells enriched from blood (not recorded which). The receptor source for this set is a man between 35 and 55 years old who had recovered from COVID-19. Both conserved end residues are part of each CDR3. Each record gives: V gene, clone size, D gene, J gene, CDR3 DNA, CDR3 protein. The D gene is left open where the match is weak. Clone size is given for some rows only: seen once, a few or many times, or a class if the clone is expanded.

TRBV11-2	once	TRBD1	TRBJ2-3	TGTGCCAGCACCAAATTACCGGGACAGAAAACAGATACGCAGTATTTT	CASTKLPGQKTDTQYF
TRBV6-2/TRBV6-3	-	TRBD2	TRBJ2-5	TGTGCCAGCAGTTACTCCGGGGGGCAAGAGACCCAGTACTTC	CASSYSGGQETQYF
TRBV11-2	-	TRBD1	TRBJ1-1	TGTGCCAGCAGCTCCCACAGGGGTTCAGGGACTGAAGCTTTCTTT	CASSSHRGSGTEAFF
TRBV5-1	-	TRBD2	TRBJ2-1	TGCGCCAGCAGTTTGCTACTAGCGGGGTCCTACAATGAGCAGTTCTTC	CASSLLLAGSYNEQFF
TRBV19	-	TRBD1	TRBJ1-6	TGTGCCAGTAGTGTCACGGGACAGGATAATTCACCCCTCCACTTT	CASSVTGQDNSPLHF
TRBV28	-	TRBD1	TRBJ2-5	TGTGCCAGCAGTCCGAGACAGGGTCGTTTAGAGACCCAGTACTTC	CASSPRQGRLETQYF
TRBV5-6	-	TRBD2	TRBJ2-5	TGTGCCAGCACCTTCGGGGGGGGCCGGAGTGTTGAGACCCAGTACTTC	CASTFGGGRSVETQYF
TRBV15	-	-	TRBJ1-5	TGTGCCACCAGCAGAGAATCGACAGGCAATCAGCCCCAGCATTTT	CATSRESTGNQPQHF
TRBV24-1	-	TRBD2	TRBJ2-2	TGTGCCACCAGCCGGGCGGGAGGGAACACCGGGGAGCTGTTTTTT	CATSRAGGNTGELFF
TRBV9	once	TRBD1	TRBJ1-1	TGTGCCAGCAGCGTAGGGGGGACAGGGAGAAATACTGAAGCTTTCTTT	CASSVGGTGRNTEAFF
TRBV27	-	-	TRBJ2-1	TGTGCCAGCAGTTTATCGGCCTCAATTTCCTGGGAGTACAATGAGCAGTTCTTC	CASSLSASISWEYNEQFF
TRBV2	few	-	TRBJ2-2	TGTGCCAGCAGTGATATCAACTACGCGAACACCGGGGAGCTGTTTTTT	CASSDINYANTGELFF
TRBV2	-	-	TRBJ2-5	TGTGCCAGCAGTGAACTATCCGGGACACCGTACCAAGAGACCCAGTACTTC	CASSELSGTPYQETQYF
TRBV5-6	-	-	TRBJ2-2	TGTGCCAGCAGCTGGCAGGGTTCCGGGACACCCCTCACCCGGGAGCTGTTTTTT	CASSWQGSGTPLTRELFF
TRBV7-9	-	TRBD1	TRBJ1-5	TGTGCCAGCAGCTTTTTTGGGACAGGGGACAATCAGCCCCAGCATTTT	CASSFFGTGDNQPQHF
TRBV29-1	-	-	TRBJ1-2	TGCAGCGATCAGGGTAACTATGGCTACACCTTC	CSDQGNYGYTF
TRBV19	once	TRBD1	TRBJ2-7	TGTGCCAGTAGGACAGGGGGCTTACCCTACGAGCAGTACTTC	CASRTGGLPYEQYF
TRBV19	-	TRBD1	TRBJ2-6	TGTGCCAGTAGTATTTACCACGGACAGGGGAACTCTGGGGCCAACGTCCTGACTTTC	CASSIYHGQGNSGANVLTF
TRBV11-2	-	-	TRBJ2-5	TGTGCCAGCAGCCGTAGACAGATTGGGTGGAAAGACGGAGAGACCCAGTACTTC	CASSRRQIGWKDGETQYF
TRBV27	once	-	TRBJ1-4	TGTGCCAGCACGCGAGCAGGGAGGGGTGAAAAACTGTTTTTT	CASTRAGRGEKLFF
TRBV7-6	-	-	TRBJ2-3	TGTGCCAGCAGCTTAACTAGGGCCTACACAGATACGCAGTATTTT	CASSLTRAYTDTQYF
TRBV7-8	-	TRBD2	TRBJ2-1	TGTGCCAGCGAAATGGGGACTAGCGGGGGTGAGCAGTTCTTC	CASEMGTSGGEQFF
TRBV5-4	-	TRBD2	TRBJ2-7	TGTGCCAGCAGCCCACGGACTAGCGGGACTTACGAGCAGTACTTC	CASSPRTSGTYEQYF
TRBV11-3	-	-	TRBJ1-1	TGTGCCAGCAGCTTAGCAGGGGCCCCTGAAGCTTTCTTT	CASSLAGAPEAFF
TRBV29-1	-	-	TRBJ2-2	TGCAGCGTCGACCTAACAGGGAGTGCCGGGGAGCTGTTTTTT	CSVDLTGSAGELFF
TRBV27	once	TRBD1	TRBJ1-1	TGTGCCAGCAGTTCCGGACAGGGCTTTTTGCTCGAAGCTTTCTTT	CASSSGQGFLLEAFF
TRBV4-1	once	TRBD2	TRBJ2-1	TGCGCCAGCAGCCAACTCCGGAGGACTAGCGGGGGGGCAAGCTCCTACAATGAGCAGTTCTTC	CASSQLRRTSGGASSYNEQFF
TRBV5-1	-	-	TRBJ1-1	TGCGCCAGCAGCTCATCTACAGGGAGAAACACTGAAGCTTTCTTT	CASSSSTGRNTEAFF
TRBV7-3	-	-	TRBJ2-2	TGTGCCAGCAGCTTATTCTCCGGGGAGCTGTTTTTT	CASSLFSGELFF
TRBV4-2	-	-	TRBJ2-6	TGTGCCAGCAGCCAAGATACGAGTGGGGCCAACGTCCTGACTTTC	CASSQDTSGANVLTF
TRBV27	once	TRBD1	TRBJ1-4	TGTGCCAGCAGAGAGGGGGCAACCTCAACTAATGAAAAACTGTTTTTT	CASREGATSTNEKLFF
TRBV27	-	-	TRBJ2-1	TGTGCCAGCAGTTCCACGTACACGGGTGAGCAGTTCTTC	CASSSTYTGEQFF
TRBV11-3	few	TRBD1	TRBJ1-1	TGTGCCAGCAGCGGGTACCGCCGGGACAGGGGGAACACTGAAGCTTTCTTT	CASSGYRRDRGNTEAFF
TRBV7-3	-	TRBD2	TRBJ2-3	TGTGCCAGCAGCCGGACTAGCGGGAGTTTTAAAGATACGCAGTATTTT	CASSRTSGSFKDTQYF
TRBV28	once	TRBD2	TRBJ2-1	TGTGCCAGCAGTTTGCTCGGGACTAGTGTGGATGAGCAGTTCTTC	CASSLLGTSVDEQFF
TRBV9	-	-	TRBJ2-1	TGTGCCAGCAGCGCCTACGTTAAAAATGAGCAGTTCTTC	CASSAYVKNEQFF
TRBV6-5	-	TRBD1	TRBJ1-6	TGTGCCAGCAGCGGGACAGGGGTAACTTCACCCCTCCACTTT	CASSGTGVTSPLHF
TRBV6-5	-	TRBD2	TRBJ2-7	TGTGCCAGCATAGAGGGACTAGGTTCAGACGAGCAGTACTTC	CASIEGLGSDEQYF
TRBV7-3	-	-	TRBJ1-1	TGTGCCAGCAGCTTATATGTGGAGCGGACTGAAGCTTTCTTT	CASSLYVERTEAFF
TRBV28	-	-	TRBJ2-2	TGTGCCAGCAGTGCCTCGTACAGGGTCACCGGGGAGCTGTTTTTT	CASSASYRVTGELFF
TRBV4-3	once	-	TRBJ1-5	TGCGCCAGCAGCCAATCGGGGACAAGCAATCAGCCCCAGCATTTT	CASSQSGTSNQPQHF
TRBV9	-	-	TRBJ2-7	TGTGCCAGCAGTACCGGGACTCTCCCCTACGAGCAGTACTTC	CASSTGTLPYEQYF
TRBV7-2	-	TRBD2	TRBJ2-5	TGTGCCAGCAGCTTAGCCCTAGCGGGAGCCGAGACCCAGTACTTC	CASSLALAGAETQYF
TRBV19	few	-	TRBJ2-2	TGTGCCAGTAGTATAGGTCCCTTTAATCGGGGGATATTGGACACCGGGGAGCTGTTTTTT	CASSIGPFNRGILDTGELFF
TRBV28	-	-	TRBJ1-3	TGTGCCAGCAGGAATTCCGGGACACTGGTTTCTGGAAACACCATATATTTT	CASRNSGTLVSGNTIYF
TRBV9	-	TRBD2	TRBJ2-3	TGTGCCAGCAGCGTGGGTCTAGCGGTGACAGATACGCAGTATTTT	CASSVGLAVTDTQYF
TRBV4-1	-	-	TRBJ1-3	TGCGCCAGCAGCCAAGCATTCACAGGGCTCGGAAACACCATATATTTT	CASSQAFTGLGNTIYF
TRBV27	-	TRBD1	TRBJ2-7	TGTGCCAGCAGTTTGGACAGGCCATCCTACGAGCAGTACTTC	CASSLDRPSYEQYF
TRBV28	-	TRBD2	TRBJ2-1	TGTGCCAGCAGTTCTAGCGGCTACTCCTACAATGAGCAGTTCTTC	CASSSSGYSYNEQFF
TRBV6-6	-	-	TRBJ1-5	TGTGCCAGCAGTTACGGGTGGGGGGATAGCAATCAGCCCCAGCATTTT	CASSYGWGDSNQPQHF
TRBV9	once	TRBD1	TRBJ2-7	TGTGCCAGCAGCGTTGACAGGGGTAGAGGGTACGAGCAGTACTTC	CASSVDRGRGYEQYF
TRBV7-8	-	-	TRBJ2-7	TGTGCCAGCAGCTTGGAGGGAAGTTGGAATACCGAGCAGTACTTC	CASSLEGSWNTEQYF
TRBV7-9	-	-	TRBJ2-7	TGTGCCAGCAGCACAATGGGGCAGTTTGTCGCCGAGCAGTACTTC	CASSTMGQFVAEQYF
TRBV9	-	-	TRBJ1-4	TGTGCCAGCAGCTCTCGGGGGGGAGGTAGCGAAAAACTGTTTTTT	CASSSRGGGSEKLFF
TRBV12-5	-	-	TRBJ1-2	TGTGCTAGTGGTAGCGCCGGACAGTACGTTAACTATGGCTACACCTTC	CASGSAGQYVNYGYTF
TRBV4-3	-	-	TRBJ1-4	TGCGCCAGCAGCCCTATGGTTGCAACTAATGAAAAACTGTTTTTT	CASSPMVATNEKLFF
TRBV28	-	-	TRBJ1-1	TGTGCCAGCAGTTTCACCTGGGGGCTGGATAACACTGAAGCTTTCTTT	CASSFTWGLDNTEAFF
TRBV15	-	-	TRBJ1-1	TGTGCCACCAGCACCGGACAGCTAGCCCATGAAGCTTTCTTT	CATSTGQLAHEAFF
TRBV6-6	-	TRBD2	TRBJ2-7	TGTGCCAGCAGCACCCAACTAGCGGGGGGCCCGGGAGGGAGGTCCTACGAGCAGTACTTC	CASSTQLAGGPGGRSYEQYF
TRBV7-9	-	-	TRBJ2-1	TGTGCCAGCAGCTTTCGGACTGGGCGAAGTGAGCAGTTCTTC	CASSFRTGRSEQFF